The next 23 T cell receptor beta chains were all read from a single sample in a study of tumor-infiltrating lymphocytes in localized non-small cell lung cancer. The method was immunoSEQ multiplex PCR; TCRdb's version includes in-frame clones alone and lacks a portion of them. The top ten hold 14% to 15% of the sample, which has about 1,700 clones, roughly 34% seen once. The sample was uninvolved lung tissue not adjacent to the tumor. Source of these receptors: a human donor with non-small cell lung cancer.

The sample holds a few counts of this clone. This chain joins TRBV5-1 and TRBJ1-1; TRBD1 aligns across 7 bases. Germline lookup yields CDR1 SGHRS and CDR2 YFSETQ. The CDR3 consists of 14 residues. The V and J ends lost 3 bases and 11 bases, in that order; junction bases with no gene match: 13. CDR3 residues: CASSSGQAPISAFF. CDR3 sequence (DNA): TGCGCCAGCAGCTCTGGACAGGCCCCAATTTCGGCTTTCTTT.

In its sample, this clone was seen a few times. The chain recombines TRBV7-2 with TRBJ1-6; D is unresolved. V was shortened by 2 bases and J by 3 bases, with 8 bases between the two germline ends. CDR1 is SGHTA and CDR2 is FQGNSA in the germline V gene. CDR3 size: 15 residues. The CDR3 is CASSLRRFYNSPLHF. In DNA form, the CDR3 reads TGTGCCAGCAGCTTAAGGAGATTCTATAATTCACCCCTCCACTTT.

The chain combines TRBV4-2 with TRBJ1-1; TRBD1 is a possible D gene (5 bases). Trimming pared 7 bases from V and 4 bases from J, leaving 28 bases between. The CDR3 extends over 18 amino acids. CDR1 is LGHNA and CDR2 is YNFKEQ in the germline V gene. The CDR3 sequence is CASNPSGLGVEAGTEAFF. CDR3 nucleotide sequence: TGTGCCAGCAACCCGTCAGGGTTAGGAGTTGAGGCTGGCACTGAAGCTTTCTTT.

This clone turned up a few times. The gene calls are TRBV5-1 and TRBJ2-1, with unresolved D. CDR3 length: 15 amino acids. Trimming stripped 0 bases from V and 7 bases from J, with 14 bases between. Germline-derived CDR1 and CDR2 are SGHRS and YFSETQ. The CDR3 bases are TGCGCCAGCAGCTTGGTTGCCGCCGTGGGGAATGAGCAGTTCTTC. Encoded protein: CASSLVAAVGNEQFF.

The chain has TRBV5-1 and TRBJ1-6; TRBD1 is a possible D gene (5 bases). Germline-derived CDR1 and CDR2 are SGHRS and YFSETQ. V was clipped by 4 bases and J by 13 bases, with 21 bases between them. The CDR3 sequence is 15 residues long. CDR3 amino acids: CASSLNGGEVVPLHF. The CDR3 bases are TGCGCCAGCAGCCTGAATGGGGGGGAGGTAGTCCCCCTCCACTTT.

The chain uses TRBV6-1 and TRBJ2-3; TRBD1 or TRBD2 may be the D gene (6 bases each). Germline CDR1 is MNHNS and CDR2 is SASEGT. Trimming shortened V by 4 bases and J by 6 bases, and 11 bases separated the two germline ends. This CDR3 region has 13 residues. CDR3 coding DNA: TGTGCCAGCAGTGCAGGGGCGGGGGATACGCAGTATTTT. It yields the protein CASSAGAGDTQYF.

The CDR3 region is CASSEGDRAHSPLHF. The CDR3 coding sequence is TGTGCCAGCAGTGAAGGGGACAGGGCTCATTCACCCCTCCACTTT. The chain carries TRBV2 and TRBJ1-6; 9 bases are a match to TRBD1. CDR1 is SNHLY, CDR2 FYNNEI, per germline. The CDR3 is made up of 15 amino acids. J gave up 8 bases and V 1 base, and 3 bases lay outside the gene matches.

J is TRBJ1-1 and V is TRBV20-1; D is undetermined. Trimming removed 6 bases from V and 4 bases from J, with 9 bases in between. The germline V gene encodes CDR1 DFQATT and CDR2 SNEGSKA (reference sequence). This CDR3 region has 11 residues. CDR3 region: CSAPWSTEAFF. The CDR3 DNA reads TGCAGTGCGCCCTGGAGCACTGAAGCTTTCTTT.

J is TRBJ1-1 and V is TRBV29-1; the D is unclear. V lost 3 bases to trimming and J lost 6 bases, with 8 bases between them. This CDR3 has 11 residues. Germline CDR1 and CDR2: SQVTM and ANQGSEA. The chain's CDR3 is CSVEMSAEAFF. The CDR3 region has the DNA TGCAGCGTTGAGATGTCCGCTGAAGCTTTCTTT.

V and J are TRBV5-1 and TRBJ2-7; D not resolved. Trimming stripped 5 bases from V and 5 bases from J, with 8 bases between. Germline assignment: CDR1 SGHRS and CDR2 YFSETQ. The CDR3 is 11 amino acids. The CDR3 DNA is TGCGCCAGCAGTCTCGCCGACGAGCAGTACTTC. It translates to CASSLADEQYF.

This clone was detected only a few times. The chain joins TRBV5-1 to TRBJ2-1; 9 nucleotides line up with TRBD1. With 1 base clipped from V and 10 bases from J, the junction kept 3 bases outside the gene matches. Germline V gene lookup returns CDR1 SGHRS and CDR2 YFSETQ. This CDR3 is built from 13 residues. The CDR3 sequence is CASSLSGTGEQFF. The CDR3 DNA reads TGCGCCAGCAGCTTGTCCGGGACAGGGGAGCAGTTCTTC.

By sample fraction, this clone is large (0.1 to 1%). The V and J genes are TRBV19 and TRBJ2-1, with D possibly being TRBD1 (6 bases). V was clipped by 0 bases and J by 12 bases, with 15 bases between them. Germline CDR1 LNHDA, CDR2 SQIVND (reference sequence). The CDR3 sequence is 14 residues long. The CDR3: CASSIDGTGTPQFF. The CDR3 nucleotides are TGTGCCAGTAGTATAGATGGGACCGGGACACCGCAGTTCTTC.

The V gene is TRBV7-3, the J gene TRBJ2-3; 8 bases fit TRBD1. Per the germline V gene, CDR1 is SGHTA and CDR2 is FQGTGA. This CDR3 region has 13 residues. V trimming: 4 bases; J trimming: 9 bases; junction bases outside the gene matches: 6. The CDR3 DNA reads TGTGCCAGCAGCTCCACAGGGGGGAGAACGCAGTATTTT. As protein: CASSSTGGRTQYF.

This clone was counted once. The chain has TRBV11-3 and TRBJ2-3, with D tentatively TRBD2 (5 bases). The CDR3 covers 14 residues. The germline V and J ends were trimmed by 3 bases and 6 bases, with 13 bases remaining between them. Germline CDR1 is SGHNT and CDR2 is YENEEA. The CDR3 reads CASSFPTSGDTQYF. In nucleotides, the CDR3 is TGTGCCAGCAGCTTCCCAACTAGTGGGGATACGCAGTATTTT.

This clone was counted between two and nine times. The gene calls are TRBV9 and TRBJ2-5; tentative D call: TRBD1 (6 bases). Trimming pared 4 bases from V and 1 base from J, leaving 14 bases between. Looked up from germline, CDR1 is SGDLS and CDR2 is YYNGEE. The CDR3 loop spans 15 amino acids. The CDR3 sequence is CASSPRQAPQETQYF. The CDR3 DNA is TGTGCCAGCAGCCCACGACAGGCACCCCAAGAGACCCAGTACTTC. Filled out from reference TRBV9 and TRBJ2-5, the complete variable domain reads DSGVTQTPKHLITATGQRVTLRCSPRSGDLSVYWYQQSLDQGLQFLIQYYNGEERAKGNILERFSAQQFPDLHSELNLSSLELGDSALYFCASSPRQAPQETQYFGPGTRLLVL.

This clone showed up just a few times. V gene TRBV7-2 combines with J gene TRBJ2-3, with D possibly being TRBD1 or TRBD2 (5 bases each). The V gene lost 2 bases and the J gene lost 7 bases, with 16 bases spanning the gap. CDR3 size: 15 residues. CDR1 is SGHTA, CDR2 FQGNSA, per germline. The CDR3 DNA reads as TGTGCCAGCAGCTTAACGCATTACGAGGGGAATACGCAGTATTTT. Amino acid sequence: CASSLTHYEGNTQYF.

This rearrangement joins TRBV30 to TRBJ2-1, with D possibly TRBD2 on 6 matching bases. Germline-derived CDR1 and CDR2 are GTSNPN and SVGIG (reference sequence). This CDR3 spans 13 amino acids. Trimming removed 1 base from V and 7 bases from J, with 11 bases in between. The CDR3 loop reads CAWSGLGGNEQFF. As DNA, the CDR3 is TGTGCCTGGAGTGGACTAGGAGGGAATGAGCAGTTCTTC.

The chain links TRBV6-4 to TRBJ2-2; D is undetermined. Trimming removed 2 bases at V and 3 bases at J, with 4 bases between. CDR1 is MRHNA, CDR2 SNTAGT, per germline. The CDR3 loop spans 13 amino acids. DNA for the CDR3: TGTGCCAGCAGTGACAGGGACACCGGGGAGCTGTTTTTT. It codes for CASSDRDTGELFF.

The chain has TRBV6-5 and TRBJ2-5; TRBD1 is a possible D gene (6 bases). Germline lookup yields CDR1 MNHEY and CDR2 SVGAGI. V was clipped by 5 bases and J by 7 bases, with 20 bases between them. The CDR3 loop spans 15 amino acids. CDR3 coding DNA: TGTGCCAGCAGTGGCCGGGACACATTGCCGCGGACCCAGTACTTC. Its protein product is CASSGRDTLPRTQYF.

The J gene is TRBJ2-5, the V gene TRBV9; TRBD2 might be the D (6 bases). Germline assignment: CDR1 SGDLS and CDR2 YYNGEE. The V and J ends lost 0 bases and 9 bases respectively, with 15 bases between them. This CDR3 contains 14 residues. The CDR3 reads CASSVGDSGWAQYF. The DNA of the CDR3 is TGTGCCAGCAGCGTAGGGGACTCCGGTTGGGCCCAGTACTTC.

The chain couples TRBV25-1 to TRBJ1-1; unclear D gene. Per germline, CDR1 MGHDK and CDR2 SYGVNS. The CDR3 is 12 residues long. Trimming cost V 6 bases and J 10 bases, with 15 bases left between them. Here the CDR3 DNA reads TGTGCCAGCAGCCCGACCTGGGGTGGAGCTTTCTTT. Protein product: CASSPTWGGAFF.

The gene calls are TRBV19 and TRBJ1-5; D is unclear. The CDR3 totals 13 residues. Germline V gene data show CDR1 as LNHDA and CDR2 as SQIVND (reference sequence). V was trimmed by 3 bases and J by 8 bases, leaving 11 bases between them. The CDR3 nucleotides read TGTGCCAGTAGTATCCGGGCCGCGGAGCCCCAGCATTTT. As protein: CASSIRAAEPQHF.

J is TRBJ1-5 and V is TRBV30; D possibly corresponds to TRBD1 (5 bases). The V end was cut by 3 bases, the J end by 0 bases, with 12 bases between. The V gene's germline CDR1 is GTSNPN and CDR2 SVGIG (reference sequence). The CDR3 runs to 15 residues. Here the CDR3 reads CAWSSRQNSNQPQHF. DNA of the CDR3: TGTGCCTGGAGCAGCCGACAGAATAGCAATCAGCCCCAGCATTTT.